The entry that follows covers one T cell receptor beta chain sequence. Trimming stripped 6 bases from V and 8 bases from J, with 22 bases between. The CDR3 is 15 amino acids. Germline CDR1 reads LNHDA; CDR2 reads SQIVND (reference sequence). The entry originates in a study of blood T cell repertoires in COVID-19. Across the whole study: Nucleic acid was either cDNA or gDNA, and it came from T cells, B-cell-depleted T cells, or PBMCs.

Sequencing was performed with immunoSEQ multiplex PCR; in TCRdb, only in-frame clones are kept and a portion is missing. The data show about 240,000 clones, roughly four fifths seen once. Sequencing was carried out using PBMCs or T cells enriched from blood (not recorded which). The origin of this receptor is a woman in her thirties or forties who had been exposed to COVID-19. The chain couples TRBV19 to TRBJ1-2, with D unclear. The CDR3 sequence is CASREPLGGAGGYTF. The CDR3, as DNA: TGTGCCAGTAGAGAGCCCCTGGGAGGAGCCGGGGGCTACACCTTC.